One sample yielded the 20 T cell receptor beta chains listed below, sequenced in a study of T cells in Graves' hyperthyroidism and ophthalmopathy. RNA transcripts gave rise to amplified TCR beta CDR3 regions. First-round RT-PCR of the TCR CDR3 relied on the HTBI primer set. TCRdb reprocessed the multiplex PCR reads via MiXCR and lists one record per CDR3 protein. The top ten clones hold less than 10% of a sample with a few hundred thousand distinct CDR3 sequences, about 13% of them seen once. The specimen sequenced was blood. The receptor source for this set is a woman between 18 and 29 years old with Graves' hyperthyroidism.

This clonotype was counted ten times or more. CDR3 in amino acids: CASSQGHLKPRETQYF. The CDR3 region has the DNA TGTGCCAGCAGCCAGGGGCACTTGAAACCTCGGGAGACCCAGTACTTC. The chain links TRBV3-1 to TRBJ2-5; tentatively, D is TRBD1 (5 bases). The CDR3 is 16 amino acids. Looked up from germline, CDR1 is LGHDT and CDR2 is YNNKEL (reference sequence). V was clipped by 3 bases and J by 5 bases, with 19 bases between them.

This clonotype was seen more than once but under ten times. A read error may be the cause here, since a much bigger clone is one base away. Without the conserved terminal phenylalanine or tryptophan, this CDR3 likely stems from a read error. The V call is TRBV27, the J call TRBJ1-1, with TRBD1 as a possible D gene (6 bases). Trimming left V 6 bases short and J 1 base short, with 15 bases between. Germline assignment: CDR1 MNHEY and CDR2 SMNVEV (reference sequence). The CDR3 consists of 15 residues. CDR3 DNA: TGTGCCAGCAGCCCCTGGGACACCAAGAACACTGAAGCTTTCCTT. As protein: CASSPWDTKNTEAFL.

This clonotype was counted ten times or more. This chain connects TRBV7-3 to TRBJ2-1, with D unresolved. This CDR3 contains 14 residues. CDR1 is SGHTA, CDR2 FQGTGA, per germline. Trimming pared 1 base from V and 2 bases from J, leaving 6 bases between. This chain's CDR3 is CASSLMAAYNEQFF. In DNA form, the CDR3 reads TGTGCCAGCAGCTTAATGGCAGCCTACAATGAGCAGTTCTTC. Full variable domain (outside the CDR3, taken from reference TRBV7-3 and TRBJ2-1): GAGVSQTPSNKVTEKGKYVELRCDPISGHTALYWYRQSLGQGPEFLIYFQGTGAADDSGLPNDRFFAVRPEGSVSTLKIQRTERGDSAVYLCASSLMAAYNEQFFGPGTRLTVL.

This clonotype was seen repeatedly, ten times or more. This rearrangement joins TRBV7-9 to TRBJ2-7, with D uncertain. Germline V gene sequence: CDR1 SEHNR, CDR2 FQNEAQ (reference sequence). The V gene lost 1 base and the J gene lost 3 bases, with 13 bases spanning the gap. This CDR3 spans 15 amino acids. The CDR3 region has the DNA TGTGCCAGCAGCTTAGGGATTGCGACCTTCTACGAGCAGTACTTC. This gives the protein CASSLGIATFYEQYF.

In its sample, this clonotype was seen a few times. This chain joins TRBV29-1 and TRBJ1-2; 7 nucleotides line up with TRBD1. V shed 7 bases and J 2 bases; nucleotides not matched to a gene: 10. This CDR3 has 14 residues. Germline-derived CDR1 and CDR2 are SQVTM and ANQGSEA. The CDR3, as DNA: TGCAGCGCCCGCCGGACAGGTGGAAACTATGGCTACACCTTC. Its protein is CSARRTGGNYGYTF.

The sample holds many counts of this clonotype. The chain has TRBV27 and TRBJ2-5, with D possibly being TRBD2 (6 bases). The length of the CDR3 is 16 residues. The V gene lost 2 bases and the J gene lost 2 bases, with 15 bases spanning the gap. Germline V gene lookup returns CDR1 MNHEY and CDR2 SMNVEV (reference sequence). DNA for the CDR3: TGTGCCAGCAGTTTACAGGGAGGTGGGGTACAAGAGACCCAGTACTTC. Encoded protein: CASSLQGGGVQETQYF.

The chain uses TRBV10-3 and TRBJ2-3, with TRBD2 matching 7 bases. The V and J ends lost 3 bases and 3 bases, in that order; junction bases with no gene match: 9. The CDR3 has 16 amino acids. Per germline, CDR1 ENHRY and CDR2 SYGVKD. The CDR3 loop reads CAISDGIGGGTDTQYF. In DNA form, the CDR3 reads TGTGCCATCAGTGATGGGATCGGCGGGGGTACAGATACGCAGTATTTT.

This clonotype has more than one count but fewer than ten. This rearrangement joins TRBV6-4 to TRBJ1-4; D gene ambiguous. The germline V gene has CDR1 MRHNA and CDR2 SNTAGT. The V gene lost 6 bases and the J gene lost 7 bases, with 21 bases spanning the gap. The CDR3 contains 16 residues. The CDR3 reads CASRAQWFIRGEKLFF. The CDR3 bases are TGTGCCAGCAGAGCTCAATGGTTTATCCGGGGTGAAAAACTGTTTTTT.

This clonotype was counted many times. The V and J genes are TRBV9 and TRBJ1-1; 9 nucleotides line up with TRBD1. CDR3 size: 16 residues. Germline loops: CDR1 SGDLS, CDR2 YYNGEE. Trimming took 0 bases from V and 4 from J; bases not matched to a gene: 7. CDR3: CASSVGTGGAGTEAFF. CDR3 DNA: TGTGCCAGCAGCGTAGGTACAGGGGGCGCTGGCACTGAAGCTTTCTTT.

This clonotype was seen only a few times. This chain uses TRBV7-3 with TRBJ2-1; D not certain. The CDR3 runs to 23 residues. V lost 5 bases and J lost 4, with 39 bases in between. Per germline, CDR1 SGHTA and CDR2 FQGTGA. In DNA form, the CDR3 reads TGTGCCAGCAGCCCCTCAAGGGTTAGGTCTCCCAGTGTATACACGCTCAAATACAATGAGCAGTTCTTC. Its translation: CASSPSRVRSPSVYTLKYNEQFF.

The rearrangement links TRBV5-1 to TRBJ1-4; 10 bases map to TRBD1. The ends lost 6 bases at V and 6 bases at J; junction bases unmatched: 5. Germline V CDR1 and CDR2: SGHRS, YFSETQ. The CDR3 has 14 amino acids. In DNA, the CDR3 is TGCGCCAGCACTCGGACAGGGGGAGATGAAAAACTGTTTTTT. It encodes CASTRTGGDEKLFF.

There are many counts of this clonotype. The genes are TRBV27 and TRBJ1-1, with TRBD1 matching over 9 bases. CDR1 is MNHEY and CDR2 is SMNVEV in the germline V gene (reference sequence). V lost 3 bases to trimming and J lost 4 bases; unmatched junction nucleotides: 9. CDR3 length: 16 amino acids. The CDR3 reads CASSFWGQGRGTEAFF. The CDR3 bases are TGTGCCAGCAGTTTTTGGGGACAGGGTCGGGGCACTGAAGCTTTCTTT.

This clonotype showed up just a few times. This rearrangement joins TRBV20-1 to TRBJ1-5; 8 bases match TRBD1. Per the germline V gene, CDR1 is DFQATT and CDR2 is SNEGSKA (reference sequence). The CDR3 contains 18 residues. J lost 2 bases, V lost 4 bases, and 16 bases had no gene match. The chain's CDR3 is CSATQRGRGLQGNQPQHF. Written as DNA, the CDR3 is TGCAGTGCTACCCAGCGTGGCAGGGGGCTCCAGGGCAATCAGCCCCAGCATTTT.

This clonotype showed up many times. The V gene is TRBV7-2, the J gene TRBJ2-1; the D is unclear. The CDR3 is 16 amino acids. V shed 6 bases and J shed 0 bases, with 15 bases lying between them. Per germline, CDR1 SGHTA and CDR2 FQGNSA. The CDR3 DNA follows: TGTGCCAGCAGACCTCAGATACAAAGCTCCTACAATGAGCAGTTCTTC. It codes for CASRPQIQSSYNEQFF.

With regard to this clonotype: This could be a read error, since a much larger clone is one nucleotide away. The chain uses TRBV7-3 and TRBJ2-2; TRBD2 matches at 12 bases. CDR1 is SGHTA, CDR2 FQGTGA, per germline. This CDR3 contains 16 residues. The DNA for the CDR3 is TGTGCCAGCGGCTTACCGACTAGCGGGAGTTCCGGGGAGCTGTTTTTT. As protein: CASGLPTSGSSGELFF.

This clonotype was observed many times. The chain joins TRBV6-1 to TRBJ1-5, with a weak D call TRBD1 (6 bases). Germline V gene data show CDR1 as MNHNS and CDR2 as SASEGT. The CDR3 runs 14 residues. V lost 5 bases, J lost 2 bases, and 10 bases lay in between. The CDR3 here is CASSTRQGNQPQHF. CDR3 nucleotides: TGTGCCAGCAGTACCCGACAGGGCAATCAGCCCCAGCATTTT.

V is TRBV6-1 and J is TRBJ2-7, with 7 positions matching TRBD1. The CDR3 is 16 residues long. V dropped 6 bases and J dropped 1; count of bases not matched to a gene: 12. Germline V gene data show CDR1 as MNHNS and CDR2 as SASEGT. The CDR3 DNA is TGTGCCAGCAGACTGAGGCACAGGGGTTCTTCCTACGAGCAGTACTTC. Translation: CASRLRHRGSSYEQYF.

The sample holds many counts of this clonotype. The rearrangement links TRBV5-1 to TRBJ2-3, with a tentative D call TRBD1 (5 bases). V gave up 0 bases and J gave up 2 bases, with 13 bases separating them. This CDR3 spans 16 amino acids. The germline V gene has CDR1 SGHRS and CDR2 YFSETQ. CDR3 bases: TGCGCCAGCAGCTTGGGTCCACAGGAGATCACAGATACGCAGTATTTT. Translated, it gives CASSLGPQEITDTQYF.

This clonotype occurred a few times. This sequence joins TRBV9 and TRBJ2-5; D gene uncertain. This CDR3 has 13 residues. V was trimmed by 4 bases and J by 5 bases, leaving 12 bases between them. Per the germline V gene, CDR1 is SGDLS and CDR2 is YYNGEE. For the CDR3, the DNA is TGTGCCAGCAGCTCTCGCTTGGAGGAGACCCAGTACTTC. Amino acids: CASSSRLEETQYF.

The chain joins TRBV5-1 to TRBJ2-7, with D perhaps TRBD1 (6 bases). CDR1 is SGHRS, CDR2 YFSETQ, per germline. The CDR3 is 11 residues long. The germline V and J ends were trimmed by 5 bases and 6 bases, with 9 bases remaining between them. The CDR3 loop is CASRQGAEQYF. The DNA of the CDR3 is TGCGCCAGCAGACAGGGTGCCGAGCAGTACTTC.